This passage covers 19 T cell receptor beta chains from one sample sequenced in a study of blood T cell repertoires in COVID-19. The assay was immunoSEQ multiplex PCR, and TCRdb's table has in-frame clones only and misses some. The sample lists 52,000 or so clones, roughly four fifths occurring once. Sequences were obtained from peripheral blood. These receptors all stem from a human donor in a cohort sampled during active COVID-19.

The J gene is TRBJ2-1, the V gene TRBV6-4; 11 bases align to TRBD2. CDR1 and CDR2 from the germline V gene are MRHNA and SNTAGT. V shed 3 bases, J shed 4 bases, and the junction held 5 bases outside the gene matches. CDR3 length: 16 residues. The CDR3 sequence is CASSELAGAGYNEQFF. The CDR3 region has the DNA TGTGCCAGCAGTGAACTAGCGGGAGCGGGATACAATGAGCAGTTCTTC.

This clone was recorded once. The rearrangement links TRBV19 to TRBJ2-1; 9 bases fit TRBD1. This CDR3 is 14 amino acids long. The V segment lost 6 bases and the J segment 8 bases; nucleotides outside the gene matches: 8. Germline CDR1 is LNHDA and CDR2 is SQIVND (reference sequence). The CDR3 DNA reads TGTGCCAGTAGAGGGGACAGGGCCAAGTATGAGCAGTTCTTC. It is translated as CASRGDRAKYEQFF.

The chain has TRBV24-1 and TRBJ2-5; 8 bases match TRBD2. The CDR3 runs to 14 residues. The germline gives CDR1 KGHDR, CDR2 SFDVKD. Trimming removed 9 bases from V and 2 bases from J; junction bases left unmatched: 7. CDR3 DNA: TGTGCCACCGCAGCGGGAGCCGTGCAAGAGACCCAGTACTTC. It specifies CATAAGAVQETQYF.

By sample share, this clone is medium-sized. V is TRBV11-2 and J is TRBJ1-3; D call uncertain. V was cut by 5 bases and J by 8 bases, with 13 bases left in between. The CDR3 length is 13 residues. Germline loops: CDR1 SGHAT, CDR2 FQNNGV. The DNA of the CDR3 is TGTGCCAGCAGCGGAGGACCGCGGGACACCATATATTTT. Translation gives CASSGGPRDTIYF.

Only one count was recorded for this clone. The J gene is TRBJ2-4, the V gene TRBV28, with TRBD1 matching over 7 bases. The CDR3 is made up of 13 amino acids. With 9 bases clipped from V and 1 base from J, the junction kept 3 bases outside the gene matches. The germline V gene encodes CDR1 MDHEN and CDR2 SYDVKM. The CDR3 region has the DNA TGTGCCAGTGGACAGGCCGCCAAAAACATTCAGTACTTC. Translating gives CASGQAAKNIQYF.

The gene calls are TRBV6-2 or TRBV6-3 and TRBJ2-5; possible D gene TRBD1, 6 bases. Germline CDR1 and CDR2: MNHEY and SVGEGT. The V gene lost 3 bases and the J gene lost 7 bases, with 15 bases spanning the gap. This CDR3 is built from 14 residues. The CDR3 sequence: CASSYNRGSGTQYF. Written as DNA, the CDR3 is TGTGCCAGCAGTTATAATAGGGGGTCGGGGACCCAGTACTTC.

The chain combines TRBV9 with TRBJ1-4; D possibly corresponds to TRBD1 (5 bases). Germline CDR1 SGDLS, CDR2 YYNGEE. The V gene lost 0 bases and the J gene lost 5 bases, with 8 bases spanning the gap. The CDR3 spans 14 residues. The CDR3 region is CASSVAQGNEKLFF. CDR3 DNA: TGTGCCAGCAGCGTAGCCCAGGGAAATGAAAAACTGTTTTTT.

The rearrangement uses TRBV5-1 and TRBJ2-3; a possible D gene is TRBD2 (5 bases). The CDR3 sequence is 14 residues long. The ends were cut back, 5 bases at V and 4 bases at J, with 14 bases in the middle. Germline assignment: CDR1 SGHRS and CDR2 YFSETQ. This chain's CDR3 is CASSMVGVPDTQYF. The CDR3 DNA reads TGCGCCAGCAGTATGGTGGGAGTACCAGATACGCAGTATTTT.

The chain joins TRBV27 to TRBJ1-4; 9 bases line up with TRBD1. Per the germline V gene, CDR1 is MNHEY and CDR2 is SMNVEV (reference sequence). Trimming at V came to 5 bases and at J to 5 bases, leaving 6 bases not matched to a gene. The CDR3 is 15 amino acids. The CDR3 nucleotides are TGTGCCAGCAGTCCGACAGGGACAGGGAATGAAAAACTGTTTTTT. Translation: CASSPTGTGNEKLFF.

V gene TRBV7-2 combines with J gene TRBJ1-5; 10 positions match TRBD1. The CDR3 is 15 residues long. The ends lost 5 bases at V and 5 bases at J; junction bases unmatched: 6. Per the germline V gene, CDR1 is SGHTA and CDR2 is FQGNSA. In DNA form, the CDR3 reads TGTGCCAGCAGCGCAGACAGGGGGCGTGATCAGCCCCAGCATTTT. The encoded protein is CASSADRGRDQPQHF.

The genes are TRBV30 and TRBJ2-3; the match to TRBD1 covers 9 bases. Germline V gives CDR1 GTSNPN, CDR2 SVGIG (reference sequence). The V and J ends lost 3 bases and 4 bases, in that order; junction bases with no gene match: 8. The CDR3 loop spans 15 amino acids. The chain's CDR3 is CAWSRQGGSSDTQYF. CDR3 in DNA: TGTGCCTGGAGCCGACAGGGGGGTTCCTCAGATACGCAGTATTTT.

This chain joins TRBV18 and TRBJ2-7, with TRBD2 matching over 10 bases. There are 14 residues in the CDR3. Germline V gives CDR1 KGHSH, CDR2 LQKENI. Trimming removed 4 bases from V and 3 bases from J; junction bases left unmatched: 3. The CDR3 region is CASSRVAGGYEQYF. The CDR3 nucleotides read TGTGCCAGCTCACGCGTAGCGGGAGGCTACGAGCAGTACTTC. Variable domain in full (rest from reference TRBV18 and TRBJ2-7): NAGVMQNPRHLVRRRGQEARLRCSPMKGHSHVYWYRQLPEEGLKFMVYLQKENIIDESGMPKERFSAEFPKEGPSILRIQQVVRGDSAAYFCASSRVAGGYEQYFGPGTRLTVT.

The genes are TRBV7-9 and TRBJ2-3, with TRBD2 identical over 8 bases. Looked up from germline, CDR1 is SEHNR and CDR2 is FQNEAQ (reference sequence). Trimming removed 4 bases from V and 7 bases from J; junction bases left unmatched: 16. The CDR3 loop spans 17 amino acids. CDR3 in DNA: TGTGCCAGCAGCTCCTCGTATGCGGGAGGACCCCAGTATACGCAGTATTTT. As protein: CASSSSYAGGPQYTQYF.

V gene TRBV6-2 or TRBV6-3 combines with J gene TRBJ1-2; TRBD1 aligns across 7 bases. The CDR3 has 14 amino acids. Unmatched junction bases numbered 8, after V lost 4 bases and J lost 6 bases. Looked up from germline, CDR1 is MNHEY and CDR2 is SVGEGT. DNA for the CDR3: TGTGCCAGCAGTTGGGAGACAGGGAGCGATGGCTACACCTTC. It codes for CASSWETGSDGYTF.

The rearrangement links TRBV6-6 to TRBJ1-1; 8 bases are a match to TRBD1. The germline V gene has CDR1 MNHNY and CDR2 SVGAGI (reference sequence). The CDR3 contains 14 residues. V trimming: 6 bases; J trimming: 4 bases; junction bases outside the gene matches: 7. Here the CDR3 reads CASSWTGYATEAFF. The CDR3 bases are TGTGCCAGCAGCTGGACAGGGTACGCCACTGAAGCTTTCTTT.

The CDR3 bases are TGTGCCAGCAGTGCGGGACTAGCCAAAAACATTCAGTACTTC. Protein product: CASSAGLAKNIQYF. The chain recombines TRBV2 with TRBJ2-4; D perhaps matches TRBD2 (6 bases). The CDR3 length is 14 residues. Between the trimmed V and J ends, which lost 4 bases and 0 bases, there was a span of 7 bases. CDR1 is SNHLY and CDR2 is FYNNEI in the germline V gene.

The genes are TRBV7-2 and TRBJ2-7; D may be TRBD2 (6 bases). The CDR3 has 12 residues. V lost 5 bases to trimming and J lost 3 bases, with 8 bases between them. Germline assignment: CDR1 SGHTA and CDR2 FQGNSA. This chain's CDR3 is CASSAGGYEQYF. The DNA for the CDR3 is TGTGCCAGCAGCGCCGGGGGCTACGAGCAGTACTTC. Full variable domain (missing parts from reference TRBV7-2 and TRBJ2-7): GAGVSQSPSNKVTEKGKDVELRCDPISGHTALYWYRQSLGQGLEFLIYFQGNSAPDKSGLPSDRFSAERTGGSVSTLTIQRTQQEDSAVYLCASSAGGYEQYFGPGTRLTVT.

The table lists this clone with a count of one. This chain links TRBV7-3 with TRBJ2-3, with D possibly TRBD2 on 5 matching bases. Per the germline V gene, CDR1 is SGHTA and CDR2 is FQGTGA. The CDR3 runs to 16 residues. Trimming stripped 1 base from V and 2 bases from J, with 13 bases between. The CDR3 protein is CASSLIVSGLTDTQYF. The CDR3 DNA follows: TGTGCCAGCAGCTTAATTGTGAGCGGCCTCACAGATACGCAGTATTTT.

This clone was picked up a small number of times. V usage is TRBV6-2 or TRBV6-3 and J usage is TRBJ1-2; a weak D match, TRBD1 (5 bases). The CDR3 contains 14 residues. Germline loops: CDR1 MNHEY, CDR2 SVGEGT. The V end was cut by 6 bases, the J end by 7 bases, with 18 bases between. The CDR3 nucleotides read TGTGCCAGCAGGCCTAAGGGGTTCCTGGGTGGCTACACCTTC. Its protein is CASRPKGFLGGYTF.